The 23 T cell receptor beta chains below come from one sample, sequenced in a study of monozygotic twins with inflammatory bowel disease. TCRdb reprocessed the 5' RACE reads, with one entry per CDR3 protein and no DNA. The data show about 160,000 distinct CDR3 sequences, and the top ten clones hold roughly 2.4%. The sample comprised blood. These receptors were obtained from a human donor with ulcerative colitis or Crohn's disease, or a healthy co-twin of an affected twin (not recorded which).

J is TRBJ1-2 and V is TRBV7-8. The CDR3 runs 15 residues. Germline V gene sequence: CDR1 SGHVS, CDR2 FQNEAQ. The CDR3 loop reads CASSPSAGIKYGYTF.

V is TRBV11-3 and J is TRBJ2-3; TCRdb gives TRBD1 as the D gene, but with no DNA this cannot be confirmed. Germline assignment: CDR1 SGHNT and CDR2 YENEEA. The CDR3 length is 15 residues. The CDR3 sequence is CASSSRRDSLDTQYF. Full variable domain (remainder filled in from reference TRBV11-3 and TRBJ2-3): EAGVVQSPRYKIIEKKQPVAFWCNPISGHNTLYWYLQNLGQGPELLIRYENEEAVDDSQLPKDRFSAERLKGVDSTLKIQPAELGDSAVYLCASSSRRDSLDTQYFGPGTRLTVL.

The chain couples TRBV7-3 to TRBJ1-1; TCRdb's D call of TRBD1 is untestable without DNA. Germline lookup yields CDR1 SGHTA and CDR2 FQGTGA. CDR3 size: 14 residues. CDR3 region: CASSRTGLNTEAFF.

The chain links TRBV3-1 to TRBJ1-5. The germline V gene has CDR1 LGHDT and CDR2 YNNKEL (reference sequence). The CDR3 runs to 15 residues. CDR3 residues: CASSQDWRGDQPQHF.

This chain links TRBV27 with TRBJ2-1. The CDR3 is 12 amino acids. Germline CDR1 and CDR2: MNHEY and SMNVEV (reference sequence). The CDR3 is CASSLSGGEQFF.

J is TRBJ2-7 and V is TRBV5-1. The CDR3 runs to 14 residues. Germline-derived CDR1 and CDR2 are SGHRS and YFSETQ. CDR3 amino acids: CASSLMLATREQYF. The full variable domain, completed using reference TRBV5-1 and TRBJ2-7, is KAGVTQTPRYLIKTRGQQVTLSCSPISGHRSVSWYQQTPGQGLQFLFEYFSETQRNKGNFPGRFSGRQFSNSRSEMNVSTLELGDSALYLCASSLMLATREQYFGPGTRLTVT.

CDR3 amino acids: CASSLGGVVNTEAFF. The genes are TRBV12-3 or TRBV12-4 and TRBJ1-1; TCRdb proposes TRBD1, but this gene call is untestable without DNA. CDR3 length: 15 amino acids.

The chain recombines TRBV12-3 or TRBV12-4 with TRBJ2-7; with no DNA, the TCRdb D assignment of TRBD1 cannot be verified. The CDR3 runs 14 residues. The CDR3 region is CASSGGQTNYEQYF.

The genes are TRBV10-3 and TRBJ2-3; TCRdb gives TRBD2 as the D gene, but with no DNA this cannot be confirmed. The CDR3 totals 13 residues. Germline CDR1 is ENHRY and CDR2 is SYGVKD. Here the CDR3 reads CAISGGPEDTQYF.

V usage is TRBV6-5 and J usage is TRBJ2-7; TCRdb's D gene call, TRBD1, goes unchecked for lack of DNA. CDR1 and CDR2 (germline): MNHEY, SVGAGI. This CDR3 is 15 amino acids long. Here the CDR3 reads CASSYGGDKAYEQYF.

The chain links TRBV18 to TRBJ2-5. The CDR3 is made up of 14 amino acids. Germline V gene data show CDR1 as KGHSH and CDR2 as LQKENI. The CDR3 loop is CASSPAGNQETQYF.

The rearrangement uses TRBV24-1 and TRBJ2-1; TCRdb's D gene call, TRBD1, goes unchecked for lack of DNA. This CDR3 contains 16 residues. In germline, CDR1 is KGHDR, CDR2 SFDVKD. The chain's CDR3 is CATSDLRQGAIDEQFF.

CDR3 sequence: CASSSTGGAYTGELFF. The J gene is TRBJ2-2, the V gene TRBV5-1; the TRBD1 assignment by TCRdb is unverifiable without DNA. This CDR3 has 16 amino acids. Germline values: CDR1 SGHRS, CDR2 YFSETQ.

CDR3: CASSLGDRGNEAFF. The genes are TRBV5-4 and TRBJ1-1; TCRdb designates TRBD1, a call that cannot be tested without DNA. This CDR3 spans 14 amino acids. The germline V gene has CDR1 SGHNT and CDR2 YYREEE (reference sequence). The entire variable domain, with the rest obtained from reference TRBV5-4 and TRBJ1-1, is as follows: ETGVTQSPTHLIKTRGQQVTLRCSSQSGHNTVSWYQQALGQGPQFIFQYYREEENGRGNFPPRFSGLQFPNYSSELNVNALELDDSALYLCASSLGDRGNEAFFGQGTRLTVV.

The J gene is TRBJ2-1, the V gene TRBV19. The length of the CDR3 is 12 residues. From germline, CDR1 is LNHDA and CDR2 SQIVND (reference sequence). The CDR3 is CASSWAYNEQFF.

This chain joins TRBV18 and TRBJ1-2; the TCRdb D gene call, TRBD1, has no DNA to confirm it. Per the germline V gene, CDR1 is KGHSH and CDR2 is LQKENI. The CDR3 runs to 13 residues. The CDR3 sequence: CASSPPPGEGYTF.

The genes are TRBV27 and TRBJ2-1. The CDR3 covers 13 residues. Germline V gene lookup returns CDR1 MNHEY and CDR2 SMNVEV (reference sequence). The CDR3 sequence is CASSFYAYNEQFF.

The rearrangement uses TRBV7-6 and TRBJ1-1. CDR1 SGHVS and CDR2 FNYEAQ come from the germline V gene. The CDR3 runs 14 residues. CDR3 protein: CASSLTRLNTEAFF.

The genes are TRBV11-2 and TRBJ2-2; TCRdb's assignment of TRBD1 cannot be checked, as there is no DNA. The CDR3 is 16 amino acids. CDR1 and CDR2 (germline): SGHAT, FQNNGV. The CDR3 sequence: CASSLGTAENTGELFF.

The chain carries TRBV20-1 and TRBJ2-2. The germline gives CDR1 DFQATT, CDR2 SNEGSKA (reference sequence). The CDR3 covers 16 residues. CDR3 in amino acids: CSAREIRHANTGELFF.

The chain carries TRBV2 and TRBJ1-1; the TRBD1 assignment by TCRdb is unverifiable without DNA. This CDR3 is built from 13 residues. CDR1 is SNHLY, CDR2 FYNNEI, per germline. This CDR3 reads CASSVGPGTEAFF.

The rearrangement joins TRBV2 to TRBJ1-2; TCRdb outputs TRBD1, but without DNA this stays unchecked. Germline-derived CDR1 and CDR2 are SNHLY and FYNNEI. CDR3 length: 15 residues. The CDR3 is CASSIKVGGLGGYTF.

The chain joins TRBV12-3 or TRBV12-4 to TRBJ1-1. CDR3 length: 15 residues. CDR3 sequence: CASSPSGRLNTEAFF.